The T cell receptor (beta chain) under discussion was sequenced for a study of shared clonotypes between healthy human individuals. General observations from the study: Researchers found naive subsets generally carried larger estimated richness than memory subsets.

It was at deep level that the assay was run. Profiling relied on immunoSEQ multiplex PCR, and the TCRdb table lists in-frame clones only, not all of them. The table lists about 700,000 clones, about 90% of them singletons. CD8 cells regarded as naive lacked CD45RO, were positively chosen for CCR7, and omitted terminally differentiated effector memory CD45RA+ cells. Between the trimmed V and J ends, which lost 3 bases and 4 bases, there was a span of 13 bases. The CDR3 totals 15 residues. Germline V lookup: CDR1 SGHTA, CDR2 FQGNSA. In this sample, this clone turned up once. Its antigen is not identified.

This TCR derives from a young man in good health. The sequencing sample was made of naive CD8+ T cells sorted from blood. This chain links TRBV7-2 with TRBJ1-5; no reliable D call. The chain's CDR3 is CASSLTPSDNQPQHF. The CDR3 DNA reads TGTGCCAGCAGCTTGACACCAAGCGATAATCAGCCCCAGCATTTT. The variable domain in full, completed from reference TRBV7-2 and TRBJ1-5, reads GAGVSQSPSNKVTEKGKDVELRCDPISGHTALYWYRQSLGQGLEFLIYFQGNSAPDKSGLPSDRFSAERTGGSVSTLTIQRTQQEDSAVYLCASSLTPSDNQPQHFGDGTRLSIL.